This T cell receptor beta chain was recovered during a study of technical replicates of blood from several donors. The CDR3 contains 13 residues. Between the trimmed V and J ends, which lost 0 bases and 5 bases, there was a span of 8 bases. Germline values: CDR1 GTSNPN, CDR2 SVGIG (reference sequence). This table comes from immunoSEQ multiplex PCR, and its TCRdb copy is limited to in-frame clones, with some not included. Of around 70,000 clones listed, approximately 94% were seen once; the top ten hold about 0.4%. Material for sequencing was T cells isolated from PBMCs. The TCR was taken from a human donor in good health. This chain joins TRBV30 and TRBJ1-5, with D uncertain. This CDR3 is CAWSVPEDQPQHF. CDR3 nucleotide sequence: TGTGCCTGGAGTGTACCGGAGGATCAGCCCCAGCATTTT. Full variable domain (missing parts from reference TRBV30 and TRBJ1-5): SQTIHQWPATLVQPVGSPLSLECTVEGTSNPNLYWYRQAAGRGLQLLFYSVGIGQISSEVPQNLSASRPQDRQFILSSKKLLLSDSGFYLCAWSVPEDQPQHFGDGTRLSIL.